The sequence of this TCR beta chain was determined in a study of blood T cell repertoires in COVID-19. Study-level background: PBMCs, B-cell-depleted T cells, or T cells were the source of the cDNA or gDNA that made up the material.

Trimming took off 5 bases at V and 7 bases at J, with 15 bases between the two ends. This CDR3 region has 14 residues. CDR1 and CDR2 from the germline V gene are SGHAT and FQNNGV. Produced via immunoSEQ multiplex PCR; TCRdb's table is partial and in-frame only. This sample yields some 100,000 clones, of which more than 75% are seen a single time; around 4.5% belongs to the top ten. The receptor was derived from a woman aged 80 or over with active COVID-19. This chain uses TRBV11-2 with TRBJ1-5, with a possible D match to TRBD1 (6 bases). Sequences were obtained from peripheral blood. The CDR3 sequence: CASSRDRSGQPQHF. In nucleotides, the CDR3 is TGTGCCAGCAGCAGAGACAGGTCGGGACAGCCCCAGCATTTT.